The entry below gives a single T cell receptor (beta chain) sequence along with its context. Clones were sequenced by immunoSEQ multiplex PCR, and TCRdb holds only the in-frame ones, with some missing. The sample carries fewer than 650,000 clones, 76% recorded once. CDR3 length equals 16 residues. The V gene's germline CDR1 is MRHNA and CDR2 SNTAGT. V lost 0 bases to trimming and J lost 5 bases, with 13 bases between them. These data come from a study of shared clonotypes between healthy human individuals. The sequence derives from a woman aged 40 to 50 in good health. Some clones in this sample may be carry-over from other donors' samples. This rearrangement joins TRBV6-4 to TRBJ2-2; D may match TRBD1 or TRBD2 (5 bases each). Sequencing used PBMCs. The CDR3 DNA follows: TGTGCCAGCAGTGACTCCCCCGGGACCCAGACCGGGGAGCTGTTTTTT. Protein sequence: CASSDSPGTQTGELFF.